Below, 16 T cell receptor beta chains from the same sample are listed, as sequenced in a study of CD8 T cells in Susac syndrome. An amount of RNA that ranged from 0.5 to 1 ug was reverse transcribed with random hexamers. In TCRdb, the immunoSEQ multiplex PCR reads were re-called with MiXCR into one record per CDR3 protein. The sample consists of 130,000 to 150,000 distinct CDR3 sequences, 94% of them appearing once. Sequencing was done on a sample of CD4+ T cells from PBMCs. These receptors were taken from a human donor in good health.

This chain connects TRBV6-5 to TRBJ1-2; D not certain. Germline V CDR1 and CDR2: MNHEY, SVGAGI. With 7 bases removed from V and 0 bases from J, the gap between germline ends came to 9 bases. This CDR3 comprises 13 residues. The CDR3 loop reads CASTEGSNYGYTF. The CDR3 DNA reads TGTGCCAGCACTGAAGGTTCTAACTATGGCTACACCTTC.

J is TRBJ2-7 and V is TRBV28, with D tentatively TRBD1 (6 bases). V lost 3 bases and J 1 base, leaving 13 bases between the germline ends. The V gene's germline CDR1 is MDHEN and CDR2 SYDVKM. The CDR3 loop spans 15 amino acids. The CDR3 DNA follows: TGTGCCAGCAGTTTTGGGCTGAGGGGGTCCTACGAGCAGTACTTC. Protein sequence: CASSFGLRGSYEQYF.

The V gene is TRBV20-1, the J gene TRBJ2-3; D possibly matches TRBD1 or TRBD2 (6 bases each). CDR1 is DFQATT and CDR2 is SNEGSKA in the germline V gene (reference sequence). CDR3 size: 14 residues. The ends were cut back, 4 bases at V and 0 bases at J, with 11 bases in the middle. CDR3 in amino acids: CSAKGGLSTDTQYF. The DNA of the CDR3 is TGCAGTGCTAAAGGGGGGCTTAGCACAGATACGCAGTATTTT.

V gene TRBV28 combines with J gene TRBJ2-7; 9 bases fit TRBD2. V was clipped by 6 bases and J by 2 bases; unmatched bases: 14. The CDR3 covers 17 residues. The germline V gene has CDR1 MDHEN and CDR2 SYDVKM. The DNA of the CDR3 is TGTGCCAGCAGATTGCCGGCTGGGACTAGCAGCCCCTACGAGCAGTACTTC. Residues: CASRLPAGTSSPYEQYF.

The chain recombines TRBV18 with TRBJ1-2; possible D gene TRBD1, 6 bases. With 3 bases removed from V and 7 bases from J, the gap between germline ends came to 12 bases. This CDR3 is built from 13 residues. Germline CDR1 and CDR2: KGHSH and LQKENI. This CDR3 reads CASSPSDSRGYTF. The CDR3 DNA follows: TGTGCCAGCTCACCTTCGGACAGTCGTGGCTACACCTTC.

The chain couples TRBV6-6 to TRBJ1-1; 8 nucleotides agree with TRBD1. The trim removed 2 bases at V and 4 bases at J, leaving 9 bases unmatched. This CDR3 has 16 residues. Germline V gene lookup returns CDR1 MNHNY and CDR2 SVGAGI (reference sequence). Here the CDR3 DNA reads TGTGCCAGCAGTTACCACGGACAGGGTGAAGGCACTGAAGCTTTCTTT. This encodes CASSYHGQGEGTEAFF.

The chain carries TRBV30 and TRBJ2-2; D might be TRBD2 (5 bases). Germline values: CDR1 GTSNPN, CDR2 SVGIG (reference sequence). With 8 bases removed from V and 0 bases from J, the gap between germline ends came to 10 bases. This CDR3 contains 13 residues. CDR3 protein: CARGRPNTGELFF. CDR3 coding DNA: TGTGCCCGGGGAAGACCGAACACCGGGGAGCTGTTTTTT.

The chain uses TRBV5-4 and TRBJ2-7; D is perhaps TRBD2 (7 bases). Germline V gene lookup returns CDR1 SGHNT and CDR2 YYREEE (reference sequence). This CDR3 is built from 14 residues. V was cut by 3 bases and J by 3 bases, with 13 bases left in between. Here the CDR3 reads CASSSRGGYYEQYF. For the CDR3, the DNA is TGTGCCAGCAGCTCAAGGGGGGGCTACTACGAGCAGTACTTC.

The chain joins TRBV20-1 to TRBJ2-1, with 14 positions matching TRBD2. CDR1 and CDR2 (germline): DFQATT, SNEGSKA (reference sequence). V dropped 6 bases and J dropped 7; count of bases not matched to a gene: 8. There are 15 residues in the CDR3. The CDR3 spells CSARSGTSGRNEQFF. CDR3 sequence (DNA): TGCAGTGCGCGCTCCGGGACTAGCGGGAGAAATGAGCAGTTCTTC.

The chain has TRBV3-1 and TRBJ2-3; TRBD2 might be the D (5 bases). The CDR3 length is 13 residues. CDR1 and CDR2 (germline): LGHDT, YNNKEL (reference sequence). Deletions cut 5 bases from V and 6 bases from J, with 12 bases between. CDR3 region: CASSIRTGDTQYF. In nucleotides, the CDR3 is TGTGCCAGCAGCATTCGGACTGGTGATACGCAGTATTTT.

The rearrangement joins TRBV7-2 to TRBJ2-5, with D unclear. The CDR3 has 12 amino acids. Trimming removed 3 bases at V and 5 bases at J, with 7 bases between. The germline CDR1 and CDR2 sequences are SGHTA and FQGNSA. The CDR3, as DNA: TGTGCCAGCAGCTTGGGGTGGGAGACCCAGTACTTC. It is translated as CASSLGWETQYF.

The chain recombines TRBV25-1 with TRBJ2-1; D not certain. Between the trimmed V and J ends, which lost 1 base and 5 bases, there was a span of 6 bases. Germline loops: CDR1 MGHDK, CDR2 SYGVNS. The CDR3 runs 13 residues. The CDR3 nucleotides read TGTGCCAGCAGTGAATCGGCGGACAATGAGCAGTTCTTC. Its translation: CASSESADNEQFF.

The chain has TRBV20-1 and TRBJ1-5; a possible D gene is TRBD1 (6 bases). Germline V CDR1 and CDR2: DFQATT, SNEGSKA (reference sequence). The CDR3 totals 14 residues. V shed 6 bases and J shed 2 bases, with 14 bases lying between them. The CDR3: CSANGQTGNQPQHF. The DNA of the CDR3 is TGCAGTGCCAACGGACAGACCGGCAATCAGCCCCAGCATTTT.

The gene calls are TRBV20-1 and TRBJ2-3, with 11 nucleotides matching TRBD2. The germline V gene has CDR1 DFQATT and CDR2 SNEGSKA (reference sequence). This CDR3 spans 18 amino acids. The V and J ends lost 3 bases and 4 bases, in that order; junction bases with no gene match: 15. DNA of the CDR3: TGCAGTGCTAGGATAGGAGCACGACTAGCGGGAACCGCAGATACGCAGTATTTT. It encodes CSARIGARLAGTADTQYF.

J is TRBJ1-5 and V is TRBV25-1; 9 bases match TRBD1. This CDR3 contains 14 residues. V shed 8 bases, J shed 3 bases, and the junction held 5 bases outside the gene matches. CDR1 MGHDK and CDR2 SYGVNS come from the germline V gene. The chain's CDR3 is CASGGTGNNQPQHF. The CDR3 DNA reads as TGTGCCAGCGGAGGGACAGGGAACAATCAGCCCCAGCATTTT.

The chain recombines TRBV27 with TRBJ1-1; the D is unclear. Germline values: CDR1 MNHEY, CDR2 SMNVEV (reference sequence). V was trimmed by 3 bases and J by 4 bases, leaving 9 bases between them. This CDR3 has 13 residues. The CDR3 DNA sequence: TGTGCCAGCAGTTTTGGGGTGCCCACTGAAGCTTTCTTT. Encoded protein: CASSFGVPTEAFF.